This T cell receptor (beta chain) came from a study of a mutant IDH1 vaccine in newly diagnosed glioma. For the study at large: V12 took place at week 35, and V13 at week 47.

As to time point: week 35, safety follow-up. Vaccination comprised doses that each held 300 ug of mutant IDH1 20-mer peptide, plus topical imiquimod. About this clone itself: What it binds is not known.

The data were produced by immunoSEQ multiplex PCR, yet TCRdb's version contains in-frame clones alone and is incomplete. The sample contains about 69,000 clones, roughly 86% of which appear only once. Per the germline V gene, CDR1 is SQVTM and CDR2 is ANQGSEA. This CDR3 comprises 13 residues. Deletions cut 5 bases from V and 0 bases from J, with 11 bases between. The material sequenced was PBMCs, taken from a glioma patient whose treatment included an IDH1 peptide vaccine. The chain is built from TRBV29-1 and TRBJ2-7; D may be TRBD2 (5 bases). The TCR comes from a man aged 25-40 years with glioma. The CDR3: CSVSAGFSYEQYF. CDR3 nucleotide sequence: TGCAGCGTTTCCGCGGGCTTCTCCTACGAGCAGTACTTC.